A single sample is the source of the 2 T cell receptor beta chains below, sequenced in a study of T cell responses to AZD1222 COVID-19 vaccine. This table comes from immunoSEQ multiplex PCR, and its TCRdb copy is limited to in-frame clones, with some not included. Here the sample spans roughly 150,000 clones, roughly nine tenths being singletons. The input for sequencing was peripheral blood, taken on day 0 of AZD1222 vaccination. Receptors were obtained from an adult in good health.

The rearrangement joins TRBV5-1 to TRBJ1-1, with TRBD1 identical over 11 bases. Trimming at V came to 5 bases and at J to 5 bases, leaving 8 bases not matched to a gene. The CDR3 consists of 15 residues. The germline V gene encodes CDR1 SGHRS and CDR2 YFSETQ. The CDR3 coding sequence is TGCGCCAGCAGACCATCCGGGACAGGGGGAACTGAAGCTTTCTTT. It codes for CASRPSGTGGTEAFF.

This rearrangement joins TRBV9 to TRBJ2-7; 7 bases align to TRBD1. V lost 4 bases, J lost 0 bases, and 4 bases stayed unmatched. The germline CDR1 and CDR2 sequences are SGDLS and YYNGEE. This CDR3 is built from 14 residues. DNA of the CDR3: TGTGCCAGCAGCAACCGGGACAGCTCCTACGAGCAGTACTTC. Its protein is CASSNRDSSYEQYF.